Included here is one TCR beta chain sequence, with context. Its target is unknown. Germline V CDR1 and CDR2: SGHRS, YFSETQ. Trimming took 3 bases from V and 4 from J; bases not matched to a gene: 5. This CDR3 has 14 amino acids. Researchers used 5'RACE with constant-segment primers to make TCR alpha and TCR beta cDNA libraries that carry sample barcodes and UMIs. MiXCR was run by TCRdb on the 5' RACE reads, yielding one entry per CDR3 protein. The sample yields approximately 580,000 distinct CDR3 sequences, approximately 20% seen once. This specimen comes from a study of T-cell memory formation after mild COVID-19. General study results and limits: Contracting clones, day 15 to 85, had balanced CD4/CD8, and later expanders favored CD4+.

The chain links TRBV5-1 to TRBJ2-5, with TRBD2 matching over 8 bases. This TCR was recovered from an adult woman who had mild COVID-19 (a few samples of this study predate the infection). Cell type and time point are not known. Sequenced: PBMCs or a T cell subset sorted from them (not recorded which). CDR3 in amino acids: CASSYGTRLETQYF. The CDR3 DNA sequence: TGCGCCAGCAGCTACGGGACTAGGCTAGAGACCCAGTACTTC.